This passage covers 5 T cell receptor beta chains from one sample sequenced in a study of blood T cell repertoires in COVID-19. Profiling relied on immunoSEQ multiplex PCR, and the TCRdb table lists in-frame clones only, not all of them. The sample has fewer than 300,000 clones; 81% are singletons. Sequencing was performed on peripheral blood. These receptors were obtained from a woman aged 55-70 years with active or convalescent COVID-19.

The chain uses TRBV13 and TRBJ2-3, with D possibly matching TRBD2 (5 bases). The CDR3 runs 16 residues. Germline V gene lookup returns CDR1 PRHDT and CDR2 FYEKMQ (reference sequence). Trimming took off 3 bases at V and 0 bases at J, with 13 bases between the two ends. The CDR3 sequence: CASSFIGGRSTDTQYF. For the CDR3, the DNA is TGTGCCAGCAGCTTTATAGGAGGTAGAAGCACAGATACGCAGTATTTT.

J is TRBJ1-2 and V is TRBV5-4; D ambiguous. CDR3 length: 13 residues. Trimming removed 2 bases at V and 4 bases at J, with 9 bases between. Germline V gives CDR1 SGHNT, CDR2 YYREEE (reference sequence). CDR3: CASSFYGGYGYTF. The CDR3 DNA follows: TGTGCCAGCAGCTTCTACGGCGGCTATGGCTACACCTTC.

This chain connects TRBV27 to TRBJ2-1, with 9 nucleotides matching TRBD2. Germline V lookup: CDR1 MNHEY, CDR2 SMNVEV (reference sequence). The CDR3 is 15 residues long. V was clipped by 6 bases and J by 5 bases; unmatched bases: 8. The CDR3 DNA follows: TGTGCCAGCAGCCGAGTGCGGGGGGGCGACAATGAGCAGTTCTTC. It yields the protein CASSRVRGGDNEQFF.

The chain joins TRBV7-2 to TRBJ2-3, with 7 bases matching TRBD2. Germline lookup yields CDR1 SGHTA and CDR2 FQGNSA. The J segment lost 0 bases and the V segment lost 1 base, leaving 4 bases of the junction unmatched. The length of the CDR3 is 16 residues. The CDR3 loop is CASSLELAFSTDTQYF. In DNA form, the CDR3 reads TGTGCCAGCAGCTTAGAACTAGCGTTCAGCACAGATACGCAGTATTTT.

The J gene is TRBJ2-7, the V gene TRBV28; D is possibly TRBD1 (7 bases). The CDR3 contains 14 residues. CDR1 and CDR2 from the germline V gene are MDHEN and SYDVKM. V dropped 5 bases and J dropped 0 bases, with 11 bases sitting between them. In nucleotides, the CDR3 is TGTGCCAGCAGTAGGCAGGGGGGCTCCTACGAGCAGTACTTC. This translates into CASSRQGGSYEQYF.